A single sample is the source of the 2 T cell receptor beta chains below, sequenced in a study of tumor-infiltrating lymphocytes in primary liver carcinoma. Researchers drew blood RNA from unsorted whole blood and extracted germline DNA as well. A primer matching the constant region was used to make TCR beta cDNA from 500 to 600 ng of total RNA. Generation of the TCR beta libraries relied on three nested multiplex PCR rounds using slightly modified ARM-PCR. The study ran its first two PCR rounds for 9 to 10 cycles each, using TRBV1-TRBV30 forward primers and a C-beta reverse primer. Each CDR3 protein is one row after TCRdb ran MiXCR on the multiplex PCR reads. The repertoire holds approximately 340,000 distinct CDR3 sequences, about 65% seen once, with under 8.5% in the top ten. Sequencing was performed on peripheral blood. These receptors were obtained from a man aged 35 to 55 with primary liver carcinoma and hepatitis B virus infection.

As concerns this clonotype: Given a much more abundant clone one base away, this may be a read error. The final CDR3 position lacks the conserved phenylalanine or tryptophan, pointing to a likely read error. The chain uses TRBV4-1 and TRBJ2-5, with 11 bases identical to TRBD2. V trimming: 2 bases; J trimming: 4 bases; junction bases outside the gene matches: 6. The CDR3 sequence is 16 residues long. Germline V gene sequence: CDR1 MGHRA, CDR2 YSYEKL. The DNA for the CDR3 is TGCGCCAGCAGCCAACAAACTAGCGGGGGTCTAGAGACCCAGTACCTC. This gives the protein CASSQQTSGGLETQYL.

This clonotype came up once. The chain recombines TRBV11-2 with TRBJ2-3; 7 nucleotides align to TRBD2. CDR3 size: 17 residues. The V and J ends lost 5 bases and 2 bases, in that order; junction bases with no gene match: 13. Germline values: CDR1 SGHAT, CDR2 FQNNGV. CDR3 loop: CASSQAISGTITDTQYF. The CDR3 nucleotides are TGTGCCAGCAGCCAAGCAATCTCCGGGACTATCACAGATACGCAGTATTTT.